This passage covers 14 T cell receptor beta chains from one sample sequenced in a study of blood T cell repertoires in COVID-19 (dated by TCRdb to about 2020). Library preparation employed the immunoSEQ multiplex PCR assay. This is the immuneACCESS table as TCRdb keeps it, with only in-frame sequences that have V and J called. A part of the clones is gone; compared with another copy, unresolved V genes explain less than half, and the rest is unexplained. In this sample the table shows over 55,000 clones, 80% to 90% of which occur a single time. Clones ranked in the top ten supply more than 7.5% of the sample. The sequencing sample was made of peripheral blood. Receptors originate from a man aged 50 to 59 with active COVID-19.

Concerning this clone itself: This CDR3 is also generated by other DNA sequences in the sample. The J gene is TRBJ1-1, the V gene TRBV6-5; tentatively, D is TRBD1 (6 bases). Germline values: CDR1 MNHEY, CDR2 SVGAGI. The CDR3 runs to 13 residues. Trimming pared 6 bases from V and 1 base from J, leaving 9 bases between. The CDR3 region is CASRRTENTEAFF. The CDR3 bases are TGTGCCAGCAGAAGGACAGAGAACACTGAAGCTTTCTTT.

The gene calls are TRBV4-2 and TRBJ1-1; D is ambiguous. V lost 2 bases and J lost 4, with 17 bases in between. The germline gives CDR1 LGHNA, CDR2 YNFKEQ. The CDR3 sequence is 16 residues long. The chain's CDR3 is CASSQSPGSVLTEAFF. For the CDR3, the DNA is TGTGCCAGCAGCCAAAGCCCGGGGTCGGTTCTCACTGAAGCTTTCTTT.

About this clone: One end of the junction is discordant with germline, which a read error may explain. The V call is TRBV27, the J call TRBJ2-4; D remains unclear. The germline V gene encodes CDR1 MNHEY and CDR2 SMNVEV (reference sequence). This CDR3 spans 14 amino acids. CDR3 DNA: TGTGTCAGCTTTCGTTCACAGACCACGGACATTCAGTACTTC. Translated, it gives CVSFRSQTTDIQYF.

The chain links TRBV7-2 to TRBJ2-6; D possibly corresponds to TRBD2 (6 bases). The V gene's germline CDR1 is SGHTA and CDR2 FQGNSA. The ends were cut back, 2 bases at V and 0 bases at J, with 8 bases in the middle. The CDR3 length is 16 residues. CDR3 sequence: CASSLFGGSGANVLTF. CDR3 in DNA: TGTGCCAGCAGCTTATTCGGGGGCTCTGGGGCCAACGTCCTGACTTTC.

This clone appeared a single time. The rearrangement links TRBV6-4 to TRBJ2-1; tentatively, D is TRBD2 (6 bases). Per germline, CDR1 MRHNA and CDR2 SNTAGT. The CDR3 contains 15 residues. Trimming removed 5 bases from V and 0 bases from J, with 11 bases in between. The CDR3: CASSPSESSYNEQFF. CDR3 bases: TGTGCCAGCAGTCCTAGCGAGAGCTCCTACAATGAGCAGTTCTTC.

The chain employs TRBV7-2 and TRBJ1-5; D unresolved. The germline V and J ends were trimmed by 2 bases and 6 bases, with 5 bases remaining between them. The CDR3 loop spans 12 amino acids. The germline gives CDR1 SGHTA, CDR2 FQGNSA. In DNA, the CDR3 is TGTGCCAGCAGCTTATCGAGTCAGCCCCAGCATTTT. This gives the protein CASSLSSQPQHF. Complete variable domain (other parts from reference TRBV7-2 and TRBJ1-5): GAGVSQSPSNKVTEKGKDVELRCDPISGHTALYWYRQSLGQGLEFLIYFQGNSAPDKSGLPSDRFSAERTGGSVSTLTIQRTQQEDSAVYLCASSLSSQPQHFGDGTRLSIL.

This clone has a handful of counts. V gene TRBV7-9 combines with J gene TRBJ1-1; D gene unclear. CDR3 length: 14 residues. CDR1 and CDR2 (germline): SEHNR, FQNEAQ (reference sequence). Trimming stripped 3 bases from V and 4 bases from J, with 12 bases between. CDR3 in DNA: TGTGCCAGCAGCTTCCGGGATCTGGGCACTGAAGCTTTCTTT. This sequence encodes CASSFRDLGTEAFF.

The genes are TRBV27 and TRBJ2-2; 7 bases line up with TRBD2. This CDR3 is 15 amino acids long. The germline gives CDR1 MNHEY, CDR2 SMNVEV (reference sequence). The V segment lost 10 bases and the J segment 2 bases; nucleotides outside the gene matches: 10. CDR3 amino acids: CATRQSGTNTGELFF. For the CDR3, the DNA is TGTGCCACCAGACAGAGCGGGACTAACACCGGGGAGCTGTTTTTT.

The V call is TRBV5-7, the J call TRBJ2-7; 7 positions agree with TRBD1. TRBV5-7 is labeled an ORF, and its function is uncertain. The CDR3 contains 15 residues. The junction had 10 bases not matched to a gene; V was cut back by 4 bases and J by 3 bases. CDR3 bases: TGTGCCAGCAGCCAGACAGGGTACCCATTCTACGAGCAGTACTTC. Its protein is CASSQTGYPFYEQYF.

This clone has just a few counts. The gene calls are TRBV5-1 and TRBJ1-5; 7 bases agree with TRBD1. CDR1 SGHRS and CDR2 YFSETQ come from the germline V gene. After removal of 4 bases from V and 0 bases from J, the junction contained 4 bases not matched to a gene. CDR3 length: 15 residues. The CDR3, as DNA: TGCGCCAGCAGCGCGGGACAGAATAGCAATCAGCCCCAGCATTTT. Translation: CASSAGQNSNQPQHF.

The rearrangement links TRBV5-1 to TRBJ1-4, with 9 positions matching TRBD1. With V trimmed by 2 bases and J by 8 bases, 4 bases remained unmatched. The CDR3 loop spans 14 amino acids. Germline V gene data show CDR1 as SGHRS and CDR2 as YFSETQ. In DNA form, the CDR3 reads TGCGCCAGCAGCTTACGACAGGGGGACGAAAAACTGTTTTTT. Translating gives CASSLRQGDEKLFF.

This chain links TRBV13 with TRBJ2-5, with TRBD2 matching over 11 bases. The germline CDR1 and CDR2 sequences are PRHDT and FYEKMQ (reference sequence). The V segment lost 3 bases and the J segment 7 bases; nucleotides outside the gene matches: 13. The CDR3 is 17 amino acids. CDR3 protein: CASSFLTSGDSPVTQYF. CDR3 in DNA: TGTGCCAGCAGCTTTTTGACTAGCGGGGATTCCCCCGTGACCCAGTACTTC. The full variable domain, in which reference TRBV13 and TRBJ2-5 provide the parts outside the CDR3, is AAGVIQSPRHLIKEKRETATLKCYPIPRHDTVYWYQQGPGQDPQFLISFYEKMQSDKGSIPDRFSAQQFSDYHSELNMSSLELGDSALYFCASSFLTSGDSPVTQYFGPGTRLLVL.

The CDR3 DNA sequence: TGTGCCAGCAGCTCCGTACAGGGCTACGAGCAGTACTTC. It specifies CASSSVQGYEQYF. The J gene is TRBJ2-7, the V gene TRBV28; tentative D call: TRBD1 (6 bases). CDR3 length equals 13 residues. V was cut by 6 bases and J by 3 bases, with 12 bases left in between. Germline assignment: CDR1 MDHEN and CDR2 SYDVKM.

This chain joins TRBV28 and TRBJ2-3; 9 bases map to TRBD1. The germline V gene encodes CDR1 MDHEN and CDR2 SYDVKM. This CDR3 has 16 amino acids. V gave up 5 bases and J gave up 2 bases; unmatched junction bases: 8. The chain's CDR3 is CASSLGQGNPTDTQYF. For the CDR3, the DNA is TGTGCCAGCAGTCTGGGACAGGGCAATCCCACAGATACGCAGTATTTT.